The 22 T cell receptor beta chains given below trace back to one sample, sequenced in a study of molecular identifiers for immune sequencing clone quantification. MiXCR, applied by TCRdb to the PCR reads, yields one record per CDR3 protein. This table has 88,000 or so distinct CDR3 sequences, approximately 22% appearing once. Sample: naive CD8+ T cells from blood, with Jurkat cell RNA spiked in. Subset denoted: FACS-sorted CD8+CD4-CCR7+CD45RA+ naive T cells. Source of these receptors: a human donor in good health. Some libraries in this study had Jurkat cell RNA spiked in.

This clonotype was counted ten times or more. The CDR3 loop is CASSQDDRDNRAYEQYF. The CDR3 DNA reads as TGCGCCAGCAGCCAAGATGACAGGGACAACAGGGCCTACGAGCAGTACTTC. V and J are TRBV4-1 and TRBJ2-7, with 7 bases lining up with TRBD1. The V segment lost 0 bases and the J segment 2 bases; nucleotides outside the gene matches: 10. CDR1 is MGHRA and CDR2 is YSYEKL in the germline V gene. The CDR3 covers 17 residues.

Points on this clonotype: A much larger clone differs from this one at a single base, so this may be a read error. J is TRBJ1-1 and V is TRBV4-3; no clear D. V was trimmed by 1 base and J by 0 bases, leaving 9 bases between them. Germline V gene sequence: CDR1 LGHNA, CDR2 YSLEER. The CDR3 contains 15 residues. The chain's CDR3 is CASSQVRPMNTEAFF. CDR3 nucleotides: TGCGCCAGCAGCCAAGTCAGACCGATGAACACTGAAGCTTTCTTT.

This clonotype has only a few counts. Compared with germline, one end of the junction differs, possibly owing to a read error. For the CDR3, the DNA is TGTGCCAGCAGCTGGGGATTAGGGTTAAACGAGCAGTACTTC. The encoded protein is CASSWGLGLNEQYF. The gene calls are TRBV5-3 and TRBJ2-7; D uncertain. TRBV5-3 is treated as an ORF (open reading frame) with a function not yet certain. The CDR3 spans 14 residues.

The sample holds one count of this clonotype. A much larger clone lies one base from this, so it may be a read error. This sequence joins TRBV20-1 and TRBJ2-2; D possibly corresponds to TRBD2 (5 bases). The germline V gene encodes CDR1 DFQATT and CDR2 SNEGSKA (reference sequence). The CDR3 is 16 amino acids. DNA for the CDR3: TGCAGTGCTAGTTTCCGCGGGCAGGAGAACGCCGGGGAGCTGTTTTTT. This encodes CSASFRGQENAGELFF.

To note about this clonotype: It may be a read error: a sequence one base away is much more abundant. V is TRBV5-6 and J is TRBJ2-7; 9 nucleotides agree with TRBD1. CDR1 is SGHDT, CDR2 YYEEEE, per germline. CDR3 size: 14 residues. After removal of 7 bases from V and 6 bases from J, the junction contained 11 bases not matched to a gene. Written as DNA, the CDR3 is TGTGCCAGCCGCCCCACAGGGGGCCGGAGCGAGCAGTACTTC. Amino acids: CASRPTGGRSEQYF.

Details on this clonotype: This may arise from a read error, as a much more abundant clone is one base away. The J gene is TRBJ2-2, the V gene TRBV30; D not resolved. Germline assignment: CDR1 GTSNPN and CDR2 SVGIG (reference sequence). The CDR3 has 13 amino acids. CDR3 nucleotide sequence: TGTGCCTGGGGTGTCGGTCACACCGGGGAGCTGTTTTTT. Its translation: CAWGVGHTGELFF.

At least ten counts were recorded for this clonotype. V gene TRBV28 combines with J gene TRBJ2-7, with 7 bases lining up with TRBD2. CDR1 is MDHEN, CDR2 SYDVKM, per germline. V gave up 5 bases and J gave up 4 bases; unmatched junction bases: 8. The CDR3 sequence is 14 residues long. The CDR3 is CASSAQLARYEQYF. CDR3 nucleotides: TGTGCCAGCAGTGCCCAACTAGCGAGATACGAGCAGTACTTC.

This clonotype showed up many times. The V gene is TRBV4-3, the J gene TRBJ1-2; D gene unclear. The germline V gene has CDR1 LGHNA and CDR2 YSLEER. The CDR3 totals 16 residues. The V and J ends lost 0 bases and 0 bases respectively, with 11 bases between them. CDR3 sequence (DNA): TGCGCCAGCAGCCAAGAAGGGCGCAGCACTAACTATGGCTACACCTTC. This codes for CASSQEGRSTNYGYTF.

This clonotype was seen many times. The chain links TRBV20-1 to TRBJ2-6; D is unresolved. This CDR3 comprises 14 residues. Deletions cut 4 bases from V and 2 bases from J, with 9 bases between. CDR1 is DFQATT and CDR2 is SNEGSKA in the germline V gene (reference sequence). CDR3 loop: CSATQETGANVLTF. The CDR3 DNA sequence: TGCAGTGCTACTCAGGAAACTGGGGCCAACGTCCTGACTTTC.

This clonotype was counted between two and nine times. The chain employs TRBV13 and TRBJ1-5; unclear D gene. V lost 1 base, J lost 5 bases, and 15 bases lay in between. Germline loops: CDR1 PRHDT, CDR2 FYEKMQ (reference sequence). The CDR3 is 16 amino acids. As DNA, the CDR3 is TGTGCCAGCAGCTTAGAAGGCAGAACAACTTATCAGCCCCAGCATTTT. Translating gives CASSLEGRTTYQPQHF.

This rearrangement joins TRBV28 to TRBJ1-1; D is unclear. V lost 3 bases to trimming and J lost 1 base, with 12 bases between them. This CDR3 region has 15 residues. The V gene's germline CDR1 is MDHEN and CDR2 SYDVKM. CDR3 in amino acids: CASSLSSVGNTEAFF. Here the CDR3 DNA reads TGTGCCAGCAGTTTGAGTTCGGTGGGGAACACTGAAGCTTTCTTT. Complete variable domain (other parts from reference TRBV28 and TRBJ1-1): DVKVTQSSRYLVKRTGEKVFLECVQDMDHENMFWYRQDPGLGLRLIYFSYDVKMKEKGDIPEGYSVSREKKERFSLILESASTNQTSMYLCASSLSSVGNTEAFFGQGTRLTVV.

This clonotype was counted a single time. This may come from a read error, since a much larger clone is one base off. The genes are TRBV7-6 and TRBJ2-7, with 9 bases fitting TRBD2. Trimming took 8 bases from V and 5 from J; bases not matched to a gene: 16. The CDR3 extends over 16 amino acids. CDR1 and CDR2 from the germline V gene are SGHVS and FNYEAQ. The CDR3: CASGAHLLAGRNEQYF. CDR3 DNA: TGTGCCAGCGGCGCCCACCTTCTAGCGGGGAGGAACGAGCAGTACTTC.

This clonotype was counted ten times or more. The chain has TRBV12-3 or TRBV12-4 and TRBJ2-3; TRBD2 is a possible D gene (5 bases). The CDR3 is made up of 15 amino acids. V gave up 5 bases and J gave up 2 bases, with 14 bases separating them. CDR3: CASSNYSGYTDTQYF. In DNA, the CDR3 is TGTGCCAGCAGTAATTACAGCGGCTACACAGATACGCAGTATTTT.

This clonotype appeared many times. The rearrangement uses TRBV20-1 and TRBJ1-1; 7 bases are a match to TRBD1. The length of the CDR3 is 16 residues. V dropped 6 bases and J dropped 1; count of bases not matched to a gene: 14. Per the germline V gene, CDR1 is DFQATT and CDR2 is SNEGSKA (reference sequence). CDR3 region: CSAAGGGRRRNTEAFF. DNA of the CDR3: TGCAGTGCCGCGGGAGGGGGCCGACGCCGGAACACTGAAGCTTTCTTT.

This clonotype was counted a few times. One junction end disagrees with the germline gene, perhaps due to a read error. CDR3 protein: CSAHVRSRGTAGGLVSYERYF. DNA of the CDR3: TGCAGCGCTCATGTTAGGAGCAGGGGAACAGCGGGAGGTTTGGTATCCTACGAGCGGTACTTC. The V call is TRBV29-1, the J call TRBJ2-7, with TRBD2 matching over 9 bases. CDR1 is SQVTM and CDR2 is ANQGSEA in the germline V gene. This CDR3 region has 21 residues.

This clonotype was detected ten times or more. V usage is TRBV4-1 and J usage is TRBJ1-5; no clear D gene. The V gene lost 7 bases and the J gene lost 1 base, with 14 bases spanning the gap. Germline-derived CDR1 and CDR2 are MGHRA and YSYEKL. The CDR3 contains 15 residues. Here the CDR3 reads CASTKSWMSNQPQHF. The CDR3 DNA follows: TGCGCCAGCACAAAATCGTGGATGAGCAATCAGCCCCAGCATTTT.

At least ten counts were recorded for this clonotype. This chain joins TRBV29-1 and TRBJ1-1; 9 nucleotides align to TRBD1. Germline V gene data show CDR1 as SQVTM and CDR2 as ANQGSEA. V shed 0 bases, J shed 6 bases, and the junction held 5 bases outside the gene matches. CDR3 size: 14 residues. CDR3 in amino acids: CSVEDWDRAAEAFF. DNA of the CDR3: TGCAGCGTTGAAGACTGGGACAGGGCGGCTGAAGCTTTCTTT.

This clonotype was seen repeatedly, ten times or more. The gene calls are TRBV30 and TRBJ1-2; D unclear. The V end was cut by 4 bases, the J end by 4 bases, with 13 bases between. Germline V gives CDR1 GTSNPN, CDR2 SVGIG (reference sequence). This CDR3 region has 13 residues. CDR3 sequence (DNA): TGTGCCTGGACAGAAGGAAAAGCCTATGGCTACACCTTC. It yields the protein CAWTEGKAYGYTF. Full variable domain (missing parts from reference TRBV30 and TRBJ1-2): SQTIHQWPATLVQPVGSPLSLECTVEGTSNPNLYWYRQAAGRGLQLLFYSVGIGQISSEVPQNLSASRPQDRQFILSSKKLLLSDSGFYLCAWTEGKAYGYTFGSGTRLTVV.

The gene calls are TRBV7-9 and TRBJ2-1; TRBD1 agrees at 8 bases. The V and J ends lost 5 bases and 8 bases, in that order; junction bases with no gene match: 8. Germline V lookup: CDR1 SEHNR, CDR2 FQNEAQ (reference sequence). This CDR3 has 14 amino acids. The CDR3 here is CASSPTGDGDEQFF. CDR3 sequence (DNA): TGTGCCAGCAGCCCGACAGGGGATGGCGATGAGCAGTTCTTC.

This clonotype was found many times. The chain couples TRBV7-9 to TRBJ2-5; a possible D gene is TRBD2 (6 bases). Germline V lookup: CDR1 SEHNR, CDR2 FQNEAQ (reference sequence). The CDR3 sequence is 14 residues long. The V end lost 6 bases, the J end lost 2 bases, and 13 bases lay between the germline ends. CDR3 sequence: CASSYTSSQETQYF. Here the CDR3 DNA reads TGTGCCAGCAGTTATACTAGCAGTCAAGAGACCCAGTACTTC.

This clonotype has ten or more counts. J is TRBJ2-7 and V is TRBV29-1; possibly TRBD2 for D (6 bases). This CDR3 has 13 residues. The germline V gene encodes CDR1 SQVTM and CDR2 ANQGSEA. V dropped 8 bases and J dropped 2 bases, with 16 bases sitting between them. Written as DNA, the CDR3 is TGCAGCTCCACCGGGACTTCCCCCTACGAGCAGTACTTC. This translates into CSSTGTSPYEQYF.

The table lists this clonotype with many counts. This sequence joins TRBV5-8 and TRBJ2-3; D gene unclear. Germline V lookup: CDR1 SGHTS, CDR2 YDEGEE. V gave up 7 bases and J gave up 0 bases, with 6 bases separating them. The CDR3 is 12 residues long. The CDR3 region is CASWPSTDTQYF. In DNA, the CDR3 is TGTGCCAGCTGGCCCAGCACAGATACGCAGTATTTT.